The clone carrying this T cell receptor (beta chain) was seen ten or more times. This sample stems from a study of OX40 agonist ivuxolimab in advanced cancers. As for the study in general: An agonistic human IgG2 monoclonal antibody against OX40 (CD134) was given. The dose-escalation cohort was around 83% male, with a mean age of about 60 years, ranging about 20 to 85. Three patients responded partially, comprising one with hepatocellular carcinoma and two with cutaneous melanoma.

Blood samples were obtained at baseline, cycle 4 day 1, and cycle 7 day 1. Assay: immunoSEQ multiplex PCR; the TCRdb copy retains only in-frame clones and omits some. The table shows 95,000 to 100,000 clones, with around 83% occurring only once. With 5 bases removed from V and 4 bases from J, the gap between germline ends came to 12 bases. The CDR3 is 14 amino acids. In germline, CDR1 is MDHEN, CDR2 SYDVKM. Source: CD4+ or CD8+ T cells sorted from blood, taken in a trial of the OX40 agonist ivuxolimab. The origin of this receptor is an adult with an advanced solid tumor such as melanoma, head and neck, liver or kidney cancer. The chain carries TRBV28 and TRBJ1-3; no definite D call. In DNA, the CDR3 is TGTGCCAGCAGTGCCTTGGGGTCGGGAAACACCATATATTTT. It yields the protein CASSALGSGNTIYF.